This T cell receptor beta chain emerged from a study of blood T cell repertoires in COVID-19. For the study at large: Nucleic acid was either cDNA or gDNA, and it came from T cells, B-cell-depleted T cells, or PBMCs.

Clones were sequenced by immunoSEQ multiplex PCR, and TCRdb holds only the in-frame ones, with some missing. The table records about 250,000 clones, about nine tenths of them present only once. Seattle cases were enrolled at active infection and followed longitudinally. Germline CDR1 reads SGHTA; CDR2 reads FQGTGA. The CDR3 runs to 19 residues. V was shortened by 0 bases and J by 1 base, with 20 bases between the two germline ends. V usage is TRBV7-3 and J usage is TRBJ2-3; TRBD1 might be the D (5 bases). The clonotype was recovered from a man aged 25-40 years with COVID-19, enrolled during active disease. The sequenced sample consisted of peripheral blood. The CDR3, as DNA: TGTGCCAGCAGCTTAACGAAGGGAAAGGGCAGGGTCGGCACAGATACGCAGTATTTT. It translates to CASSLTKGKGRVGTDTQYF.